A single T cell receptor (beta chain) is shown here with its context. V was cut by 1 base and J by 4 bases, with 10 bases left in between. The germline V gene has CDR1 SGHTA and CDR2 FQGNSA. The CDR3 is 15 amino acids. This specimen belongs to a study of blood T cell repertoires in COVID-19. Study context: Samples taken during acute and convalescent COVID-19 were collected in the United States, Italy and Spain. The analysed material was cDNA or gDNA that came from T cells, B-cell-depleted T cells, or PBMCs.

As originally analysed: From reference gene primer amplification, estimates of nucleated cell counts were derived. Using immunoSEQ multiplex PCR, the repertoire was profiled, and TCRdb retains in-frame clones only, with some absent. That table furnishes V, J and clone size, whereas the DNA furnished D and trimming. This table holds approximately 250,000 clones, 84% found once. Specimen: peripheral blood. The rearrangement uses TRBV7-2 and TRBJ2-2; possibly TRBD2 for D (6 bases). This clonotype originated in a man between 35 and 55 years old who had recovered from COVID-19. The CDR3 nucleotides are TGTGCCAGCAGCTTAGTGCGGGGCGGCACCGGGGAGCTGTTTTTT. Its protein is CASSLVRGGTGELFF.